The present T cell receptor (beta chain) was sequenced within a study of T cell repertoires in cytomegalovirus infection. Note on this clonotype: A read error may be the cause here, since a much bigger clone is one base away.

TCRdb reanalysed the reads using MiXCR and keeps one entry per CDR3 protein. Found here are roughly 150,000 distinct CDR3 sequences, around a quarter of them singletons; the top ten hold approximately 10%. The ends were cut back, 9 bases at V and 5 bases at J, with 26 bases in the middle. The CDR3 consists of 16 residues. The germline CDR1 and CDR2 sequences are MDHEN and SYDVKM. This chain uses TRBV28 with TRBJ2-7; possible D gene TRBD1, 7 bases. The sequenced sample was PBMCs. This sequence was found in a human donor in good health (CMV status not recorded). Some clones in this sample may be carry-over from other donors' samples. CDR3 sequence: CARSPRGGGATHEQYF. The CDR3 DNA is TGTGCCAGAAGTCCAAGAGGAGGGGGCGCTACCCACGAGCAGTACTTC.